The 27 T cell receptor beta chains in this list originate from one sample, sequenced in a study of cytomegalovirus exposure and HLA in healthy donors. PCR amplification relied on 60 Vbeta primers (plus 13 Jbeta primers). Profiled with immunoSEQ multiplex PCR; TCRdb holds only in-frame clones, not every one. The repertoire consists of just over 200,000 clones, with 75% to 85% occurring once and the leading ten covering 2.5% to 3.5%. The source material was PBMCs. These receptors were collected from a woman aged 40 to 50 in good health and CMV-seronegative.

The chain carries TRBV30 and TRBJ2-2, with D perhaps TRBD2 (6 bases). Germline CDR1 is GTSNPN and CDR2 is SVGIG (reference sequence). This CDR3 is 11 amino acids long. Trimming removed 8 bases from V and 6 bases from J, with 10 bases in between. CDR3 sequence reads: CAEEGSGELFF. CDR3 nucleotides: TGTGCCGAGGAGGGATCCGGGGAGCTGTTTTTT.

A note on this clone: One junction end disagrees with the germline gene, perhaps due to a read error. Other DNA sequences in this sample translate to the same CDR3. This rearrangement joins TRBV29-1 to TRBJ1-1; no firm D call. This CDR3 region has 11 residues. CDR1 is SQVTM and CDR2 is ANQGSEA in the germline V gene. The CDR3 DNA is TGCAGCGTTAGAGTCAATGAGGAAGCCTTCTTT. Translating it yields CSVRVNEEAFF.

V usage is TRBV7-9 and J usage is TRBJ1-1; 7 bases are a match to TRBD1. The CDR3 loop spans 14 amino acids. From germline, CDR1 is SEHNR and CDR2 FQNEAQ (reference sequence). Trimming removed 5 bases from V and 8 bases from J; junction bases left unmatched: 11. The CDR3 spells CASSGSGTVYEAFF. DNA for the CDR3: TGTGCCAGCAGCGGATCCGGGACAGTTTACGAAGCTTTCTTT.

J is TRBJ1-1 and V is TRBV9, with D tentatively TRBD1 (5 bases). The CDR3 is 15 residues long. Trimming removed 0 bases at V and 1 base at J, with 10 bases between. Germline CDR1 reads SGDLS; CDR2 reads YYNGEE. CDR3 DNA sequence: TGTGCCAGCAGCGTAGTAGCAGGGAAGAACACTGAAGCTTTCTTT. Translation gives CASSVVAGKNTEAFF.

This clone was recorded a few times. The chain couples TRBV7-2 to TRBJ2-7; no firm D call. Per the germline V gene, CDR1 is SGHTA and CDR2 is FQGNSA. This CDR3 spans 14 amino acids. V was trimmed by 1 base and J by 4 bases, leaving 11 bases between them. The CDR3 spells CASSLELILYEQYF. The CDR3 coding sequence is TGTGCCAGCAGCTTAGAACTAATATTGTACGAGCAGTACTTC. Full variable domain (outside the CDR3, taken from reference TRBV7-2 and TRBJ2-7): GAGVSQSPSNKVTEKGKDVELRCDPISGHTALYWYRQSLGQGLEFLIYFQGNSAPDKSGLPSDRFSAERTGGSVSTLTIQRTQQEDSAVYLCASSLELILYEQYFGPGTRLTVT.

The chain joins TRBV7-2 to TRBJ2-5; possibly TRBD2 for D (5 bases). The ends were cut back, 1 base at V and 5 bases at J, with 11 bases in the middle. The CDR3 runs 14 residues. CDR1 is SGHTA, CDR2 FQGNSA, per germline. The CDR3 DNA reads as TGTGCCAGCAGCTTAGTACGGGGATCGGAGACCCAGTACTTC. This codes for CASSLVRGSETQYF.

CDR3 region: CASSEGARETQYF. The CDR3 nucleotides read TGCGCCAGCAGTGAGGGGGCGAGGGAGACCCAGTACTTC. The chain uses TRBV10-1 and TRBJ2-5, with D maybe TRBD1 (5 bases). The CDR3 covers 13 residues. Trimming took off 2 bases at V and 5 bases at J, with 9 bases between the two ends. Germline loops: CDR1 WNHNN, CDR2 SYGVQD (reference sequence).

The gene calls are TRBV19 and TRBJ1-4; D call uncertain. Germline lookup yields CDR1 LNHDA and CDR2 SQIVND (reference sequence). CDR3 length: 14 residues. V gave up 1 base and J gave up 0 bases, with 3 bases separating them. The CDR3 DNA is TGTGCCAGTAGTATAGTATCAACTAATGAAAAACTGTTTTTT. Encoded protein: CASSIVSTNEKLFF.

The chain employs TRBV19 and TRBJ2-1; weak D call: TRBD1 (6 bases). Germline CDR1 reads LNHDA; CDR2 reads SQIVND (reference sequence). V lost 6 bases and J lost 8, with 17 bases in between. This CDR3 is built from 14 residues. The CDR3 loop is CASRAGTTGHEQFF. The CDR3 DNA follows: TGTGCCAGTAGGGCCGGGACAACTGGCCATGAGCAGTTCTTC.

The genes are TRBV2 and TRBJ2-5, with a possible D match to TRBD1 (6 bases). Germline-derived CDR1 and CDR2 are SNHLY and FYNNEI. This CDR3 region has 14 residues. Trimming stripped 4 bases from V and 1 base from J, with 10 bases between. This CDR3 reads CASSVDRTQETQYF. The CDR3, as DNA: TGTGCCAGCAGTGTCGACAGGACCCAAGAGACCCAGTACTTC.

This clone was counted once. The gene calls are TRBV19 and TRBJ1-2; unclear D gene. Germline V CDR1 and CDR2: LNHDA, SQIVND (reference sequence). Trimming shortened V by 9 bases and J by 4 bases, and 18 bases separated the two germline ends. The CDR3 contains 14 residues. This chain's CDR3 is CASSYTAQAYGYTF. CDR3 nucleotides: TGTGCCAGCTCCTACACCGCCCAGGCCTATGGCTACACCTTC.

The chain is built from TRBV7-2 and TRBJ2-1, with 7 bases matching TRBD2. V shed 1 base and J 4 bases; nucleotides not matched to a gene: 4. Germline-derived CDR1 and CDR2 are SGHTA and FQGNSA. The CDR3 runs to 15 residues. DNA for the CDR3: TGTGCCAGCAGCTTAGGCGGGAGCGTATACAATGAGCAGTTCTTC. Translated, it gives CASSLGGSVYNEQFF.

This clone was found once. The genes are TRBV29-1 and TRBJ1-1, with D uncertain. The CDR3 runs to 13 residues. Germline lookup yields CDR1 SQVTM and CDR2 ANQGSEA. V was cut by 3 bases and J by 4 bases, with 12 bases left in between. CDR3 DNA: TGCAGCGTTGACGAGGCCTTCGGCACTGAAGCTTTCTTT. As protein: CSVDEAFGTEAFF.

This clone has just a few counts. This sequence joins TRBV7-9 and TRBJ1-1, with D perhaps TRBD1 (6 bases). V was cut by 5 bases and J by 4 bases, with 23 bases left in between. Germline lookup yields CDR1 SEHNR and CDR2 FQNEAQ (reference sequence). The CDR3 length is 17 residues. CDR3 sequence reads: CASSQPPYNRVSTEAFF. The CDR3 DNA follows: TGTGCCAGCAGCCAGCCTCCTTATAACAGGGTGAGCACTGAAGCTTTCTTT.

The rearrangement joins TRBV7-2 to TRBJ2-3, with a tentative D call TRBD2 (6 bases). The CDR3 sequence is 16 residues long. Per the germline V gene, CDR1 is SGHTA and CDR2 is FQGNSA. V shed 4 bases and J shed 2 bases, with 16 bases lying between them. The CDR3 protein is CASSSSSVLVTDTQYF. For the CDR3, the DNA is TGTGCCAGCAGCTCCTCTAGCGTACTCGTCACAGATACGCAGTATTTT.

This chain uses TRBV7-3 with TRBJ2-3; TRBD2 agrees at 8 bases. In germline, CDR1 is SGHTA, CDR2 FQGTGA. The trim removed 9 bases at V and 4 bases at J, leaving 6 bases unmatched. The CDR3 runs 13 residues. The CDR3 coding sequence is TGTGCCAGTGAGCGGGAGTCTTCAGATACGCAGTATTTT. It is translated as CASERESSDTQYF.

The DNA of the CDR3 is TGTGCCACCAGCAGTGGAGCGGGAGGGCCGACAGATACGCAGTATTTT. Its translation is CATSSGAGGPTDTQYF. J is TRBJ2-3 and V is TRBV15; TRBD2 agrees at 10 bases. The CDR3 consists of 16 residues. The germline gives CDR1 LNHNV, CDR2 YYDKDF (reference sequence). V shed 3 bases and J 3 bases; nucleotides not matched to a gene: 6. The full variable domain, rest sourced from reference TRBV15 and TRBJ2-3, is DAMVIQNPRYQVTQFGKPVTLSCSQTLNHNVMYWYQQKSSQAPKLLFHYYDKDFNNEADTPDNFQSRRPNTSFCFLDIRSPGLGDTAMYLCATSSGAGGPTDTQYFGPGTRLTVL.

CDR3 in DNA: TGTGCCAGTAGTACCACCGGACTGGGGAGCACTGAAGCTTTCTTT. This gives the protein CASSTTGLGSTEAFF. The V call is TRBV19, the J call TRBJ1-1; D gene ambiguous. The CDR3 covers 15 residues. The germline V and J ends were trimmed by 4 bases and 4 bases, with 16 bases remaining between them. Germline V CDR1 and CDR2: LNHDA, SQIVND (reference sequence).

This clone was recorded once. The V gene is TRBV18, the J gene TRBJ2-2, with TRBD2 identical over 8 bases. The length of the CDR3 is 17 residues. The germline gives CDR1 KGHSH, CDR2 LQKENI. Trimming removed 0 bases from V and 6 bases from J; junction bases left unmatched: 9. The CDR3 DNA follows: TGTGCCAGCTCACCACCGATAGGTAGCGGGACCTCCGGGGAGCTGTTTTTT. Translated: CASSPPIGSGTSGELFF.

Only one count was recorded for this clone. The same CDR3 also results from other DNA sequences found in this sample. The chain joins TRBV28 to TRBJ1-2; no firm D call. This CDR3 contains 11 residues. V was cut by 6 bases and J by 8 bases, with 10 bases left in between. Germline CDR1 MDHEN, CDR2 SYDVKM. DNA of the CDR3: TGTGCCAGCAGCTCGGTATACGGCTACACCTTC. Amino acids: CASSSVYGYTF.

The chain has TRBV21-1 and TRBJ1-3. TRBV21-1 counts as a pseudogene. CDR3 length equals 12 residues. In nucleotides, the CDR3 is TGTGCCACCACGAGGGAACAGCTCACCATATATTTT. Encoded protein: CATTREQLTIYF.

The CDR3 sequence is CASSREGSRGYTF. The CDR3 nucleotides are TGTGCCAGCAGCCGGGAGGGGTCTAGGGGCTACACCTTC. The V gene is TRBV5-6, the J gene TRBJ1-2; perhaps TRBD1 as D (5 bases). The germline CDR1 and CDR2 sequences are SGHDT and YYEEEE. CDR3 size: 13 residues. The V end lost 4 bases, the J end lost 8 bases, and 15 bases lay between the germline ends.

This clone showed up just a few times. This rearrangement joins TRBV9 to TRBJ2-5; 10 bases are a match to TRBD2. V lost 1 base to trimming and J lost 5 bases; unmatched junction nucleotides: 8. CDR3 length equals 16 residues. Germline V gene sequence: CDR1 SGDLS, CDR2 YYNGEE. The CDR3 loop reads CASSVSASGRTETQYF. The CDR3 nucleotides read TGTGCCAGCAGCGTATCGGCTAGCGGGAGAACTGAGACCCAGTACTTC.

The chain couples TRBV25-1 to TRBJ1-4; D is ambiguous. Germline CDR1 is MGHDK and CDR2 is SYGVNS. The ends were cut back, 0 bases at V and 9 bases at J, with 8 bases in the middle. The CDR3 consists of 13 residues. The CDR3 DNA sequence: TGTGCCAGCAGTGAATACACAGCCAAAAAACTGTTTTTT. Translated, it gives CASSEYTAKKLFF.

The CDR3 reads CASSSTLAGENEQFF. The CDR3 nucleotides are TGTGCCAGCAGCTCCACCCTAGCGGGAGAGAATGAGCAGTTCTTC. This sequence joins TRBV7-3 and TRBJ2-1; 10 bases agree with TRBD2. The CDR3 has 15 residues. V gave up 4 bases and J gave up 7 bases; unmatched junction bases: 7. The germline gives CDR1 SGHTA, CDR2 FQGTGA.

V is TRBV6-1 and J is TRBJ2-3; a possible D gene is TRBD1 (5 bases). There are 15 residues in the CDR3. Trimming cost V 4 bases and J 0 bases, with 11 bases left between them. The germline gives CDR1 MNHNS, CDR2 SASEGT. CDR3 sequence (DNA): TGTGCCAGCAGTGTAAGAAGGGGAAGCACAGATACGCAGTATTTT. Translation gives CASSVRRGSTDTQYF.

The chain recombines TRBV11-2 with TRBJ2-3, with 7 bases matching TRBD1. CDR3 length equals 17 residues. The germline gives CDR1 SGHAT, CDR2 FQNNGV. Germline trimming cut 5 bases from V and 2 bases from J; bases unmatched to any gene: 13. The CDR3 sequence: CASSPPGQGVFTDTQYF. In DNA, the CDR3 is TGTGCCAGCAGCCCCCCTGGGCAGGGGGTATTCACAGATACGCAGTATTTT.